This is a list of T cell receptor beta chains from one sample in a study of blood T cell repertoires in COVID-19. The method was immunoSEQ multiplex PCR; TCRdb's version includes in-frame clones alone and lacks a portion of them. The table has around 170,000 clones, approximately 84% seen once. Sequencing was carried out using peripheral blood. The receptors originated from a young man with active or convalescent COVID-19. The CDR3 runs from the conserved cysteine through the conserved F or W. The order of the fields is CDR3 length, V gene, J gene, D gene, CDR3 protein. The D gene is left open where the match is weak.

CDR3 length: 17; V gene: TRBV19; J gene: TRBJ2-1; D gene: TRBD1; CDR3 protein: CASSIEGGTGYHNEQFF
CDR3 length: 17; V gene: TRBV18; J gene: TRBJ1-6; D gene: TRBD1; CDR3 protein: CASSSGTALSFNSPLHF
CDR3 length: 15; V gene: TRBV14; J gene: TRBJ1-2; D gene: TRBD1; CDR3 protein: CASSQDIGGLYGYTF
CDR3 length: 16; V gene: TRBV9; J gene: TRBJ2-1; D gene: NA; CDR3 protein: CASSVALASDFTEQFF
CDR3 length: 14; V gene: TRBV5-5; J gene: TRBJ1-4; D gene: NA; CDR3 protein: CASSWGRKQEKLFF
CDR3 length: 15; V gene: TRBV6-5; J gene: TRBJ2-1; D gene: NA; CDR3 protein: CASSRTYTRYNEQFF
CDR3 length: 16; V gene: TRBV18; J gene: TRBJ1-1; D gene: TRBD1; CDR3 protein: CASSLTTTGMNTEAFF
CDR3 length: 15; V gene: TRBV7-2; J gene: TRBJ2-7; D gene: TRBD2; CDR3 protein: CASSRSWTSGYEQYF
CDR3 length: 16; V gene: TRBV18; J gene: TRBJ2-5; D gene: TRBD2; CDR3 protein: CASSQLAAFNQETQYF
CDR3 length: 15; V gene: TRBV6-5; J gene: TRBJ2-7; D gene: TRBD2; CDR3 protein: CASSPGTSGVYEQYF
CDR3 length: 18; V gene: TRBV5-1; J gene: TRBJ2-2; D gene: TRBD2; CDR3 protein: CASSLAGGGRILAGELFF
CDR3 length: 13; V gene: TRBV6-5; J gene: TRBJ2-7; D gene: NA; CDR3 protein: CASLAGQDYEQYF
CDR3 length: 15; V gene: TRBV5-1; J gene: TRBJ2-3; D gene: NA; CDR3 protein: CASSLQDSYTDTQYF
CDR3 length: 14; V gene: TRBV7-9; J gene: TRBJ2-5; D gene: NA; CDR3 protein: CASSLTSPRETQYF
CDR3 length: 15; V gene: TRBV11-2; J gene: TRBJ1-1; D gene: NA; CDR3 protein: CASSRGGGPNTEAFF
CDR3 length: 16; V gene: TRBV7-9; J gene: TRBJ2-6; D gene: NA; CDR3 protein: CASSSLQGSGANVLTF
CDR3 length: 13; V gene: TRBV30; J gene: TRBJ2-5; D gene: TRBD1; CDR3 protein: CAWDRVIPETQYF
CDR3 length: 13; V gene: TRBV4-1; J gene: TRBJ2-7; D gene: NA; CDR3 protein: CASSQQGWHEQYF
CDR3 length: 14; V gene: TRBV6-5; J gene: TRBJ2-2; D gene: NA; CDR3 protein: CASPNRDTTGELFF
CDR3 length: 15; V gene: TRBV15; J gene: TRBJ2-1; D gene: NA; CDR3 protein: CATSREGSLNNEQFF
CDR3 length: 15; V gene: TRBV6-5; J gene: TRBJ2-6; D gene: NA; CDR3 protein: CASRAFGSGANVLTF
CDR3 length: 15; V gene: TRBV10-3; J gene: TRBJ2-2; D gene: TRBD2; CDR3 protein: CAISGAGANTGELFF
CDR3 length: 14; V gene: TRBV19; J gene: TRBJ2-5; D gene: NA; CDR3 protein: CASSPLQGRETQYF
CDR3 length: 13; V gene: TRBV19; J gene: TRBJ1-2; D gene: NA; CDR3 protein: CASSLQGGDGYTF
CDR3 length: 11; V gene: TRBV20-1; J gene: TRBJ2-3; D gene: NA; CDR3 protein: CSAGGTDTQYF
CDR3 length: 14; V gene: TRBV5-5; J gene: TRBJ2-3; D gene: NA; CDR3 protein: CASSLEPRADTQYF
CDR3 length: 14; V gene: TRBV5-1; J gene: TRBJ2-5; D gene: TRBD2; CDR3 protein: CASSPGGGEETQYF
CDR3 length: 15; V gene: TRBV6-6; J gene: TRBJ2-1; D gene: NA; CDR3 protein: CASSYSSAYYNEQFF
CDR3 length: 19; V gene: TRBV7-9; J gene: TRBJ1-2; D gene: TRBD1; CDR3 protein: CASSPRQGKGFSANYGYTF
CDR3 length: 16; V gene: TRBV6-4; J gene: TRBJ2-1; D gene: TRBD2; CDR3 protein: CASSLLADRSYNEQFF
CDR3 length: 16; V gene: TRBV7-9; J gene: TRBJ2-7; D gene: TRBD1; CDR3 protein: CASSAQRTGAFYEQYF
CDR3 length: 16; V gene: TRBV3-1/TRBV3-2; J gene: TRBJ1-6; D gene: NA; CDR3 protein: CASSQRFDRSRSPLHF
CDR3 length: 17; V gene: TRBV4-1; J gene: TRBJ1-4; D gene: TRBD1; CDR3 protein: CASSRELDRGISEKLFF
CDR3 length: 16; V gene: TRBV20-1; J gene: TRBJ2-3; D gene: NA; CDR3 protein: CSASNRLPGGADTQYF
CDR3 length: 12; V gene: TRBV7-2; J gene: TRBJ1-1; D gene: NA; CDR3 protein: CASSQAYTEAFF
CDR3 length: 13; V gene: TRBV9; J gene: TRBJ2-1; D gene: TRBD2; CDR3 protein: CASSGTRGNEQFF
CDR3 length: 12; V gene: TRBV10-3; J gene: TRBJ1-2; D gene: NA; CDR3 protein: CAISGSEGGYTF
CDR3 length: 15; V gene: TRBV9; J gene: TRBJ2-2; D gene: NA; CDR3 protein: CASSEADLAPGELFF
CDR3 length: 15; V gene: TRBV19; J gene: TRBJ1-3; D gene: TRBD1; CDR3 protein: CASSSRTGPGNTIYF
CDR3 length: 15; V gene: TRBV3-1/TRBV3-2; J gene: TRBJ2-1; D gene: NA; CDR3 protein: CASSQGQGLGNEQFF
CDR3 length: 13; V gene: TRBV5-4; J gene: TRBJ2-3; D gene: TRBD1; CDR3 protein: CASSTDRADTQYF
CDR3 length: 14; V gene: TRBV19; J gene: TRBJ2-7; D gene: TRBD1; CDR3 protein: CASRGTGGEHEQYF
CDR3 length: 14; V gene: TRBV6-6; J gene: TRBJ1-2; D gene: TRBD1; CDR3 protein: CASRDRGRTYGYTF
CDR3 length: 14; V gene: TRBV19; J gene: TRBJ2-7; D gene: NA; CDR3 protein: CASRRRQTSYEQYF
CDR3 length: 19; V gene: TRBV4-2; J gene: TRBJ2-1; D gene: TRBD2; CDR3 protein: CASSQVDSGGAIAYNEQFF
CDR3 length: 16; V gene: TRBV5-4; J gene: TRBJ2-3; D gene: TRBD1; CDR3 protein: CASSLGAGGGVDTQYF
CDR3 length: 14; V gene: TRBV6-5; J gene: TRBJ1-2; D gene: NA; CDR3 protein: CASSSSGPPYGYTF
CDR3 length: 12; V gene: TRBV7-2; J gene: TRBJ1-6; D gene: NA; CDR3 protein: CASSFNNSPLHF
CDR3 length: 17; V gene: TRBV7-6; J gene: TRBJ1-5; D gene: TRBD1; CDR3 protein: CASSLDATGWDNQPQHF
CDR3 length: 15; V gene: TRBV2; J gene: TRBJ1-1; D gene: NA; CDR3 protein: CASRVLQGSGAEAFF
CDR3 length: 17; V gene: TRBV18; J gene: TRBJ2-5; D gene: TRBD2; CDR3 protein: CASSPPGHPSGGETQYF
CDR3 length: 13; V gene: TRBV7-3; J gene: TRBJ2-5; D gene: NA; CDR3 protein: CASSLVLAATQYF
CDR3 length: 13; V gene: TRBV7-9; J gene: TRBJ2-3; D gene: NA; CDR3 protein: CASSLGETDTQYF
CDR3 length: 16; V gene: TRBV5-4; J gene: TRBJ1-1; D gene: NA; CDR3 protein: CASTKIGGGWTTEAFF
CDR3 length: 15; V gene: TRBV19; J gene: TRBJ1-2; D gene: TRBD1; CDR3 protein: CASSIGGQKVYGYTF
CDR3 length: 17; V gene: TRBV7-2; J gene: TRBJ1-3; D gene: NA; CDR3 protein: CASSLRPDRSSGNTIYF
CDR3 length: 13; V gene: TRBV29-1; J gene: TRBJ1-1; D gene: TRBD1; CDR3 protein: CSVDGQGRTEAFF